The sample holds one count of the clone carrying this T cell receptor beta chain. The target antigen is unknown. This entry belongs to a study of response to subunit inactivated influenza vaccine. TCRdb re-called the RT-PCR reads with MiXCR, one entry per CDR3 protein. The sample consists of just over 300,000 distinct CDR3 sequences, about 20% of them appearing once. Study findings and constraints: A suggestion made by the authors is that each seasonal influenza vaccination recruits few new T cells.

Looked up from germline, CDR1 is SGDLS and CDR2 is YYNGEE. This CDR3 region has 17 residues. Losses at the gene ends were 0 bases for V and 1 base for J; bases not matched to a gene: 8. V gene TRBV9 combines with J gene TRBJ2-7; 9 positions agree with TRBD2. Source: PBMCs from blood, taken 21 months after vaccination. The TCR originated in a man aged 50 to 75 who received an inactivated influenza vaccine. CDR3 sequence reads: CASSVGVAGVSSYEQYF. CDR3 coding DNA: TGTGCCAGCAGCGTAGGGGTAGCGGGAGTAAGTTCCTACGAGCAGTACTTC. Combining the CDR3 with reference TRBV9 and TRBJ2-7 gives the whole variable domain DSGVTQTPKHLITATGQRVTLRCSPRSGDLSVYWYQQSLDQGLQFLIQYYNGEERAKGNILERFSAQQFPDLHSELNLSSLELGDSALYFCASSVGVAGVSSYEQYFGPGTRLTVT.